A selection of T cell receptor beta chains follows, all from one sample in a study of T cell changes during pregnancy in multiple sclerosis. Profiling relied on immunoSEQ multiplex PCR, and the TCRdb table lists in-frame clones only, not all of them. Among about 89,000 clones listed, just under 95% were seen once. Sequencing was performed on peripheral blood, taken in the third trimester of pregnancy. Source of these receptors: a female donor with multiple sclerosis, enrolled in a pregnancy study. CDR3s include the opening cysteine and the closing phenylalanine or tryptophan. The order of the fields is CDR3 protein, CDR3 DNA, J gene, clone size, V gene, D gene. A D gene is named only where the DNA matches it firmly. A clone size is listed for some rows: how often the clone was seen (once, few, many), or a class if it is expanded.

CDR3 protein: CAISATGTETQYF; CDR3 DNA: TGTGCCATCAGTGCAACAGGGACAGAGACCCAGTACTTC; J gene: TRBJ2-5; clone size: -; V gene: TRBV10-3; D gene: -
CDR3 protein: CASSLSTTTGETQYF; CDR3 DNA: TGTGCCAGCAGCTTGAGCACAACAACGGGGGAGACCCAGTACTTC; J gene: TRBJ2-5; clone size: once; V gene: TRBV5-8; D gene: -
CDR3 protein: CASSFPAGGHLTDTQYF; CDR3 DNA: TGTGCCAGCAGCTTCCCCGCGGGAGGCCATCTCACAGATACGCAGTATTTT; J gene: TRBJ2-3; clone size: -; V gene: TRBV5-5; D gene: TRBD2
CDR3 protein: CASSLQDRVISYEQYF; CDR3 DNA: TGTGCCAGCAGCTTACAAGACAGGGTCATTTCCTACGAGCAGTACTTC; J gene: TRBJ2-7; clone size: -; V gene: TRBV7-8; D gene: TRBD1
CDR3 protein: CAWIHDPTFSASNEQFF; CDR3 DNA: TGTGCCTGGATCCACGATCCGACTTTCTCGGCCAGCAATGAGCAGTTCTTC; J gene: TRBJ2-1; clone size: -; V gene: TRBV30; D gene: -
CDR3 protein: CASSIRQTSTVTDTQYF; CDR3 DNA: TGTGCCAGCAGCATTAGGCAGACATCGACAGTCACAGATACGCAGTATTTT; J gene: TRBJ2-3; clone size: -; V gene: TRBV5-6; D gene: -
CDR3 protein: CASSLLTSGVAKNIQYF; CDR3 DNA: TGTGCCAGCAGCTTACTCACTAGCGGAGTAGCCAAAAACATTCAGTACTTC; J gene: TRBJ2-4; clone size: -; V gene: TRBV7-9; D gene: TRBD2
CDR3 protein: CASSRVAGGPSYNEQFF; CDR3 DNA: TGCGCCAGCAGTAGGGTAGCGGGAGGGCCTTCCTACAATGAGCAGTTCTTC; J gene: TRBJ2-1; clone size: -; V gene: TRBV5-1; D gene: TRBD2
CDR3 protein: CASSQASGSSYEQYF; CDR3 DNA: TGTGCCAGCAGCCAAGCTAGCGGGAGCTCCTACGAGCAGTACTTC; J gene: TRBJ2-7; clone size: medium-sized; V gene: TRBV4-2; D gene: TRBD2
CDR3 protein: CASSLEATGRYEQYF; CDR3 DNA: TGTGCCAGCAGCTTAGAAGCGACAGGGCGCTACGAGCAGTACTTC; J gene: TRBJ2-7; clone size: -; V gene: TRBV7-7; D gene: TRBD1
CDR3 protein: CASSQAGLANYGYTF; CDR3 DNA: TGCGCCAGCAGCCAAGCGGGGTTAGCTAACTATGGCTACACCTTC; J gene: TRBJ1-2; clone size: -; V gene: TRBV4-3; D gene: -
CDR3 protein: CASSLGGGEQYF; CDR3 DNA: TGTGCCAGCAGTTTAGGGGGGGGCGAGCAGTACTTC; J gene: TRBJ2-7; clone size: -; V gene: TRBV27; D gene: TRBD2
CDR3 protein: CATSRDMGGALGNTIYF; CDR3 DNA: TGTGCCACCAGCAGAGATATGGGTGGGGCGCTTGGAAACACCATATATTTT; J gene: TRBJ1-3; clone size: -; V gene: TRBV15; D gene: -
CDR3 protein: CASSVGQGNQPQHF; CDR3 DNA: TGTGCCAGCAGTGTGGGACAGGGAAATCAGCCCCAGCATTTT; J gene: TRBJ1-5; clone size: -; V gene: TRBV27; D gene: TRBD1
CDR3 protein: CASSSVYLPGQGADQPQHF; CDR3 DNA: TGTGCCAGCAGCTCAGTTTACCTACCGGGACAGGGGGCGGATCAGCCCCAGCATTTT; J gene: TRBJ1-5; clone size: -; V gene: TRBV7-8; D gene: TRBD1
CDR3 protein: CASSLAKGQRNEKLFF; CDR3 DNA: TGCGCCAGCAGCTTGGCCAAAGGACAGAGGAATGAAAAACTGTTTTTT; J gene: TRBJ1-4; clone size: -; V gene: TRBV5-1; D gene: -
CDR3 protein: CASSHTGTGRTGELFF; CDR3 DNA: TGTGCCAGCAGTCATACCGGGACAGGGCGCACCGGGGAGCTGTTTTTT; J gene: TRBJ2-2; clone size: -; V gene: TRBV7-9; D gene: TRBD1